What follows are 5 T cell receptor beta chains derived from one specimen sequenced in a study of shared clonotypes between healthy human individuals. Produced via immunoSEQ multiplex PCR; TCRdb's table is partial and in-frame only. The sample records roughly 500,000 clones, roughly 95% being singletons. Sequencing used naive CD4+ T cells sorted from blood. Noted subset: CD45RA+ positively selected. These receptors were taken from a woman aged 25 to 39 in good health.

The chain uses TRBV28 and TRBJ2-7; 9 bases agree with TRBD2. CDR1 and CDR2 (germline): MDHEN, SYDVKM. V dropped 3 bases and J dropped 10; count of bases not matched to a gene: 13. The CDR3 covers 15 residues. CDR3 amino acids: CASSLTLAGASLQYF. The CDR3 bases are TGTGCCAGCAGTTTGACCTTAGCGGGAGCGTCTCTTCAGTACTTC.

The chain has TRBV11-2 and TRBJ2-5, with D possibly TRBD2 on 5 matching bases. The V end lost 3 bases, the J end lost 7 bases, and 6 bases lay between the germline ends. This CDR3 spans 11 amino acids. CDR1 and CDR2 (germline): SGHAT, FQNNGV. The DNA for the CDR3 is TGTGCCAGCAGCTTTGGGAGGACCCAGTACTTC. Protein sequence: CASSFGRTQYF. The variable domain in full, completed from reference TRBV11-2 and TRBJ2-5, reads EAGVAQSPRYKIIEKRQSVAFWCNPISGHATLYWYQQILGQGPKLLIQFQNNGVVDDSQLPKDRFSAERLKGVDSTLKIQPAKLEDSAVYLCASSFGRTQYFGPGTRLLVL.

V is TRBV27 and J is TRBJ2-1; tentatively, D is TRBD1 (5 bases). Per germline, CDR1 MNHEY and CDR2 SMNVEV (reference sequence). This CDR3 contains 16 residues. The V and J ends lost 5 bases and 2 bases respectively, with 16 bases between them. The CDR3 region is CASSPEGRAPYNEQFF. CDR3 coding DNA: TGTGCCAGCAGTCCAGAAGGCAGGGCCCCCTACAATGAGCAGTTCTTC.

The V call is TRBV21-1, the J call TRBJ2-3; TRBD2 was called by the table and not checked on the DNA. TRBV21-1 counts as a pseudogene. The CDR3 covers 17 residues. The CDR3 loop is CASSTRCGGSGTDTQYF. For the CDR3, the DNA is TGTGCCAGCAGCACCAGATGTGGTGGGAGTGGCACAGATACGCAGTATTTT.

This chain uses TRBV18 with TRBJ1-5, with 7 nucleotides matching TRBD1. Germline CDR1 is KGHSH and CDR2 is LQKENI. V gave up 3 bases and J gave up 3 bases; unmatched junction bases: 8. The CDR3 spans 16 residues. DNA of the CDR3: TGTGCCAGCTCACCCCAGGGACAGCCAGTCAATCAGCCCCAGCATTTT. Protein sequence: CASSPQGQPVNQPQHF.